This T cell receptor beta chain was retrieved from a study of T-cell memory formation after mild COVID-19. Looking at the study overall: TCR clusters were mostly confined to one donor each. Regarding the study as a whole: Contracting CD4+ clones lay largely in CM and EM, with CD8+ ones residing in EMRA. Day 15 to 85 contractors were CD4/CD8 balanced; later expanders leaned CD4+.

The length of the CDR3 is 15 residues. The germline V and J ends were trimmed by 0 bases and 8 bases, with 16 bases remaining between them. The V gene's germline CDR1 is LGHNA and CDR2 YSLEER. TCRdb reprocessed the 5' RACE reads via MiXCR and lists one record per CDR3 protein. Of around 340,000 distinct CDR3 sequences listed, 15% to 20% were seen once; the top ten hold about 20%. This clonotype was found a few times. Its antigen is not known. The sequencing sample was made of PBMCs or a T cell subset sorted from them (not recorded which). This receptor was obtained from a man between 18 and 29 years old who had mild COVID-19 (a few samples of this study predate the infection). Cell type and time point are not known. This rearrangement joins TRBV4-3 to TRBJ1-2; possible D gene TRBD1, 6 bases. The CDR3 region is CASSQDHRAPRGYTF. As DNA, the CDR3 is TGCGCCAGCAGCCAAGATCACAGGGCTCCACGGGGCTACACCTTC.